These T cell receptor beta chains were read from a single sample in a study of blood T cell repertoires in COVID-19. Profiled with immunoSEQ multiplex PCR; TCRdb holds only in-frame clones, not every one. The sample has 200,000 to 250,000 clones, around 86% seen once. The specimen was peripheral blood. The receptors come from a woman aged 45-65 years with COVID-19, enrolled during active disease. The conserved cysteine and the conserved F or W are not part of the CDR3 here. The size of a clone is reported for some rows only, either as once, few or many, or as a class for expanded clones.

clone_size,v_call,cdr3_aa
-,TRBV18,ASSPNRDNGYT
-,TRBV2,ANLRDTQNYGYT
-,TRBV11-3,ASTKDGFPDTEAF
-,TRBV5-6,ASSLSAQPEGGYT
-,TRBV27,ASSARTLSSYNSPLH
-,TRBV30,AWSAGTGRFHTIY
-,TRBV7-3,ASSSTGNGEQF
-,TRBV11-2,ASSLEGSRGETQY
-,TRBV10-3,AISEVGSSYEQY
large,TRBV11-2,ASTAGMPQETQY
-,TRBV19,ASSLSGTGSKPQH